The 22 T cell receptor beta chains in this list originate from one sample, sequenced in a study of beta chain features in type 1 diabetes. Study findings and constraints: Patients with Type 1 diabetes showed moderately but significantly shorter TCRB CDR3s in all four CD4+ subsets.

No cognate antigen is known for these TCRs. Every bit of the isolated RNA underwent reverse transcription, so sequencing read expressed TCRB transcripts. TCRdb's table, derived via immunoSEQ multiplex PCR, lists solely in-frame clones and lacks some. The sample consists of some 240,000 clones, approximately 16% of them appearing once. Specimen: naive CD4+ T cells from blood. Receptors were obtained from a man between 25 and 39 years old with type 1 diabetes.

There are a few counts of this clone. The rearrangement uses TRBV7-9 and TRBJ2-2; 7 bases line up with TRBD1. V lost 3 bases, J lost 4 bases, and 2 bases stayed unmatched. The germline gives CDR1 SEHNR, CDR2 FQNEAQ (reference sequence). The CDR3 consists of 14 residues. CDR3 nucleotide sequence: TGTGCCAGCAGCTTCGGACAGGTCACCGGGGAGCTGTTTTTT. It specifies CASSFGQVTGELFF.

This clone showed up just a few times. This rearrangement joins TRBV30 to TRBJ2-3; unclear D gene. Germline assignment: CDR1 GTSNPN and CDR2 SVGIG (reference sequence). The CDR3 is 12 amino acids. V gave up 2 bases and J gave up 1 base, with 4 bases separating them. The CDR3 is CAWSSRTDTQYF. CDR3 bases: TGTGCCTGGAGTTCTCGCACAGATACGCAGTATTTT.

The chain has TRBV6-5 and TRBJ2-5; D gene ambiguous. Germline-derived CDR1 and CDR2 are MNHEY and SVGAGI. V gave up 0 bases and J gave up 2 bases, with 10 bases separating them. The CDR3 extends over 15 amino acids. The CDR3 DNA reads as TGTGCCAGCAGTTACTCGATACGACGGCAAGAGACCCAGTACTTC. Protein sequence: CASSYSIRRQETQYF.

As to this clone: This specimen includes other DNA sequences encoding the same CDR3. The gene calls are TRBV18 and TRBJ2-5; perhaps TRBD1 as D (5 bases). Germline lookup yields CDR1 KGHSH and CDR2 LQKENI. The CDR3 sequence is 13 residues long. V lost 2 bases to trimming and J lost 2 bases, with 6 bases between them. The CDR3 spells CASSPGHQETQYF. In DNA, the CDR3 is TGTGCCAGCTCACCAGGACATCAAGAGACCCAGTACTTC.

This clone was counted between two and nine times. V and J are TRBV10-3 and TRBJ2-2, with a possible D match to TRBD1 (6 bases). There are 15 residues in the CDR3. With 6 bases removed from V and 3 bases from J, the gap between germline ends came to 14 bases. Germline V gene data show CDR1 as ENHRY and CDR2 as SYGVKD. The CDR3 spells CAISGMTGDTGELFF. The CDR3 region has the DNA TGTGCCATCAGCGGAATGACAGGCGACACCGGGGAGCTGTTTTTT.

The chain carries TRBV2 and TRBJ2-7; TRBD1 matches 9 bases. The CDR3 sequence is 13 residues long. Germline CDR1 reads SNHLY; CDR2 reads FYNNEI. Trimming took 6 bases from V and 2 from J; bases not matched to a gene: 2. CDR3 sequence reads: CASRRQGAYEQYF. DNA of the CDR3: TGTGCCAGCAGAAGACAGGGGGCCTACGAGCAGTACTTC.

The chain employs TRBV29-1 and TRBJ2-1; perhaps TRBD1 as D (5 bases). Trimming took off 3 bases at V and 8 bases at J, with 11 bases between the two ends. The germline V gene has CDR1 SQVTM and CDR2 ANQGSEA. This CDR3 spans 12 amino acids. The CDR3 bases are TGCAGCGTTGATAAGGGGTTAGATGAGCAGTTCTTC. Its translation: CSVDKGLDEQFF.

This clone has a handful of counts. The gene calls are TRBV15 and TRBJ2-3; D not resolved. Germline V gene sequence: CDR1 LNHNV, CDR2 YYDKDF (reference sequence). The CDR3 consists of 14 residues. Trimming pared 0 bases from V and 0 bases from J, leaving 4 bases between. The CDR3 DNA follows: TGTGCCACCAGCAGAGATCACAGCACAGATACGCAGTATTTT. It specifies CATSRDHSTDTQYF. Full variable domain (missing parts from reference TRBV15 and TRBJ2-3): DAMVIQNPRYQVTQFGKPVTLSCSQTLNHNVMYWYQQKSSQAPKLLFHYYDKDFNNEADTPDNFQSRRPNTSFCFLDIRSPGLGDTAMYLCATSRDHSTDTQYFGPGTRLTVL.

The rearrangement uses TRBV18 and TRBJ1-1; a weak D match, TRBD1 (5 bases). The CDR3 loop spans 14 amino acids. Trimming stripped 2 bases from V and 5 bases from J, with 12 bases between. Germline V CDR1 and CDR2: KGHSH, LQKENI. In DNA, the CDR3 is TGTGCCAGCTCACCATTGGGGGAGGGTACTGAAGCTTTCTTT. Translation gives CASSPLGEGTEAFF.

The chain employs TRBV2 and TRBJ1-5; TRBD1 matches at 8 bases. Per germline, CDR1 SNHLY and CDR2 FYNNEI. This CDR3 is built from 14 residues. J lost 2 bases, V lost 3 bases, and 0 bases had no gene match. This CDR3 reads CASSETGGNQPQHF. In DNA form, the CDR3 reads TGTGCCAGCAGTGAGACAGGGGGCAATCAGCCCCAGCATTTT.

The rearrangement links TRBV14 to TRBJ2-7, with 10 bases that match TRBD2. Germline values: CDR1 SGHDN, CDR2 FVKESK. Trimming removed 3 bases from V and 4 bases from J; junction bases left unmatched: 6. The CDR3 contains 15 residues. The CDR3, as DNA: TGTGCCAGCAGCCACTTGGGACTAGCGAGATACGAGCAGTACTTC. Its protein is CASSHLGLARYEQYF.

The V gene is TRBV27, the J gene TRBJ2-1; 7 nucleotides align to TRBD1. The ends lost 7 bases at V and 11 bases at J; junction bases unmatched: 11. CDR1 is MNHEY, CDR2 SMNVEV, per germline (reference sequence). CDR3 length: 13 residues. This CDR3 reads CASTQTNRGQQFF. CDR3 coding DNA: TGTGCCAGCACGCAAACCAACAGGGGACAGCAGTTCTTC.

The sample holds a few counts of this clone. The chain recombines TRBV15 with TRBJ2-1, with D uncertain. The CDR3 consists of 13 residues. V was pared by 0 bases and J by 6 bases, with 6 bases between. In germline, CDR1 is LNHNV, CDR2 YYDKDF (reference sequence). The CDR3 reads CATSRDRPNEQFF. DNA for the CDR3: TGTGCCACCAGCAGAGATCGGCCCAATGAGCAGTTCTTC.

This sequence joins TRBV10-3 and TRBJ2-7; no firm D call. CDR3 size: 13 residues. The germline gives CDR1 ENHRY, CDR2 SYGVKD. The V and J ends lost 3 bases and 2 bases respectively, with 8 bases between them. DNA of the CDR3: TGTGCCATCAGTGACGACATCCCCTACGAGCAGTACTTC. Translation gives CAISDDIPYEQYF.

This rearrangement joins TRBV27 to TRBJ2-4; D might be TRBD1 (5 bases). The germline V and J ends were trimmed by 5 bases and 0 bases, with 17 bases remaining between them. The CDR3 runs to 17 residues. Germline values: CDR1 MNHEY, CDR2 SMNVEV (reference sequence). CDR3 protein: CASSRLNRGLAKNIQYF. The DNA of the CDR3 is TGTGCCAGCAGTCGTTTAAATAGGGGATTAGCCAAAAACATTCAGTACTTC.

This clone was seen more than once but under ten times. The chain joins TRBV27 to TRBJ1-1; D may be TRBD1 (6 bases). Trimming removed 6 bases at V and 0 bases at J, with 11 bases between. The germline CDR1 and CDR2 sequences are MNHEY and SMNVEV (reference sequence). CDR3 length: 14 amino acids. The CDR3 nucleotides read TGTGCCAGCAGATCCGACAGGCTGAACACTGAAGCTTTCTTT. Protein product: CASRSDRLNTEAFF.

This clone was found a few times. The V gene is TRBV30, the J gene TRBJ2-1; TRBD2 agrees at 11 bases. The CDR3 contains 15 residues. Germline V gives CDR1 GTSNPN, CDR2 SVGIG (reference sequence). The V segment lost 4 bases and the J segment 4 bases; nucleotides outside the gene matches: 6. CDR3 nucleotides: TGTGCCTGGACCCGTACTAGCGGGAGATACAATGAGCAGTTCTTC. Protein: CAWTRTSGRYNEQFF.

This clone was detected only a few times. The J gene is TRBJ2-3, the V gene TRBV4-1, with 9 bases lining up with TRBD2. Germline V gives CDR1 MGHRA, CDR2 YSYEKL. V lost 3 bases, J lost 4 bases, and 5 bases stayed unmatched. This CDR3 is built from 15 residues. CDR3 sequence reads: CASSHSSGEPDTQYF. The CDR3 DNA reads TGCGCCAGCAGCCATTCTAGCGGGGAGCCAGATACGCAGTATTTT.

The chain combines TRBV2 with TRBJ1-4; D is uncertain. This CDR3 contains 14 residues. V shed 7 bases and J shed 1 base, with 10 bases lying between them. CDR1 is SNHLY and CDR2 is FYNNEI in the germline V gene. The CDR3 loop reads CASIRLRTNEKLFF. The DNA of the CDR3 is TGTGCCAGCATCAGGCTCCGAACTAATGAAAAACTGTTTTTT.

This clone was counted a few times. The chain is built from TRBV29-1 and TRBJ2-7; TRBD1 matches at 8 bases. Losses at the gene ends were 4 bases for V and 0 bases for J; bases not matched to a gene: 5. The CDR3 has 14 amino acids. Per the germline V gene, CDR1 is SQVTM and CDR2 is ANQGSEA. This CDR3 reads CSVAGTGYSYEQYF. The CDR3 coding sequence is TGCAGCGTTGCCGGGACAGGATACTCCTACGAGCAGTACTTC.

This clone was seen only a few times. This sequence joins TRBV29-1 and TRBJ2-7; D unclear. V shed 4 bases and J shed 6 bases, with 7 bases lying between them. This CDR3 is 10 amino acids long. Germline assignment: CDR1 SQVTM and CDR2 ANQGSEA. In DNA, the CDR3 is TGCAGCGTTGGCACACCCGAGCAGTACTTC. Protein sequence: CSVGTPEQYF.

This clone was observed a handful of times. The genes are TRBV25-1 and TRBJ2-7, with D possibly matching TRBD1 (6 bases). Germline CDR1 MGHDK, CDR2 SYGVNS. With 7 bases removed from V and 4 bases from J, the gap between germline ends came to 11 bases. This CDR3 region has 12 residues. The CDR3, as DNA: TGTGCCAGCAATCCACAGGGATACGAGCAGTACTTC. This translates into CASNPQGYEQYF.